This T cell receptor beta chain is drawn from a study of shared clonotypes between healthy human individuals. V was trimmed by 5 bases and J by 3 bases, leaving 11 bases between them. The germline CDR1 and CDR2 sequences are SEHNR and FQNEAQ (reference sequence). The CDR3 totals 13 residues. CD45RO negativity and positive selection for CCR7 defined naive CD8 cells, a population that excluded terminally differentiated effector memory CD45RA+ cells. TCRdb's table, derived via immunoSEQ multiplex PCR, lists solely in-frame clones and lacks some. The sample holds about 2.1 million clones, 85% to 95% seen once. Study-level findings and limits: The diversity represented, both genetic and in exposure history, was limited by few donors. Generation probability values for non-shared clonotypes were lower than those for clonotypes shared by all four donors. Clonotype sharing across donors was expected to vary with sequencing depth.

Worth noting for this clone: Its antigen remains unknown.

The receptor was isolated from a man between 18 and 35 years old in good health. Some clones in this sample may be carry-over from other donors' samples. The V call is TRBV7-9, the J call TRBJ2-7; D gene unclear. Sequencing input: naive CD8+ T cells from PBMCs. The CDR3 sequence: CASSPRSDYEQYF. The CDR3 nucleotides are TGTGCCAGCAGCCCGAGATCCGACTACGAGCAGTACTTC.